The clone carrying this T cell receptor beta chain appeared a few times. Its target is not known. Authors' data handling: A typical sample had 100,000 or so TCRs, with about 20,000 to 750,000 overall. TCRdb reprocessed the RACE reads with MiXCR, giving one entry per CDR3 protein. V and J calls and clone size were set by TCRdb, not the authors. The table lists about 140,000 distinct CDR3 sequences, roughly 10% of them singletons, with around 1.4% in the top ten. The CDR3 loop spans 12 amino acids. V was shortened by 5 bases and J by 7 bases, with 9 bases between the two germline ends. Germline V CDR1 and CDR2: MNHEY, SMNVEV (reference sequence). The data were obtained in a study of human T cells and chemical hapten exposure. At the level of the study: Largely, small differences in pooled library volume made per-sample TCR yields vary.

Study-level findings and limits: The donor cohort had alopecia, so its immune response may not match that of healthy people.

Time point here: patch test 2, 6 weeks after DPC sensitization. As for treatment: therapeutic diphenylcyclopropenone sensitization with weekly scalp DPC. Donors, patients with alopecia ranging from 18 to 70 years old and judged suitable for DPC, provided samples. The gene calls are TRBV27 and TRBJ2-1; perhaps TRBD2 as D (6 bases). The TCR originated in a woman in her 50s with alopecia areata. Some clones in this sample may be carry-over from other donors' samples. The sequences come from whole blood, collected in connection with sensitization to the hapten diphenylcyclopropenone (DPC). The CDR3 coding sequence is TGTGCCAGCAGTATGACTAGGAATGAGCAGTTCTTC. This sequence encodes CASSMTRNEQFF.